This T cell receptor (beta chain) was captured by sequencing in a study of blood T cell repertoires in COVID-19. Overall study context: PBMCs, B-cell-depleted T cells, or T cells were the source of the cDNA or gDNA that made up the material.

V lost 1 base and J lost 3; bases outside the gene matches: 20. Germline loops: CDR1 MNHEY, CDR2 SVGEGT. The length of the CDR3 is 20 residues. Authors' methods: From reference gene primer amplification, estimates of nucleated cell counts were derived. TCRdb's table, derived via immunoSEQ multiplex PCR, lists solely in-frame clones and lacks some. V and J calls and clone size come straight from that table; D and trimming were deduced from the DNA. Of roughly 300,000 clones listed, approximately 86% are singletons. Study members were between about 18 and 100 years old and lived in 20 to 30 US regions. Material: PBMCs or T cells enriched from blood (not recorded which). The sequence derives from a woman between 40 and 55 years old with acute COVID-19. The chain carries TRBV6-2 or TRBV6-3 and TRBJ2-5; 7 nucleotides agree with TRBD1. CDR3 sequence reads: CASSYFLTGEWGRKKETQYF. The CDR3 bases are TGTGCCAGCAGTTACTTCCTAACAGGGGAGTGGGGCAGGAAGAAAGAGACCCAGTACTTC.